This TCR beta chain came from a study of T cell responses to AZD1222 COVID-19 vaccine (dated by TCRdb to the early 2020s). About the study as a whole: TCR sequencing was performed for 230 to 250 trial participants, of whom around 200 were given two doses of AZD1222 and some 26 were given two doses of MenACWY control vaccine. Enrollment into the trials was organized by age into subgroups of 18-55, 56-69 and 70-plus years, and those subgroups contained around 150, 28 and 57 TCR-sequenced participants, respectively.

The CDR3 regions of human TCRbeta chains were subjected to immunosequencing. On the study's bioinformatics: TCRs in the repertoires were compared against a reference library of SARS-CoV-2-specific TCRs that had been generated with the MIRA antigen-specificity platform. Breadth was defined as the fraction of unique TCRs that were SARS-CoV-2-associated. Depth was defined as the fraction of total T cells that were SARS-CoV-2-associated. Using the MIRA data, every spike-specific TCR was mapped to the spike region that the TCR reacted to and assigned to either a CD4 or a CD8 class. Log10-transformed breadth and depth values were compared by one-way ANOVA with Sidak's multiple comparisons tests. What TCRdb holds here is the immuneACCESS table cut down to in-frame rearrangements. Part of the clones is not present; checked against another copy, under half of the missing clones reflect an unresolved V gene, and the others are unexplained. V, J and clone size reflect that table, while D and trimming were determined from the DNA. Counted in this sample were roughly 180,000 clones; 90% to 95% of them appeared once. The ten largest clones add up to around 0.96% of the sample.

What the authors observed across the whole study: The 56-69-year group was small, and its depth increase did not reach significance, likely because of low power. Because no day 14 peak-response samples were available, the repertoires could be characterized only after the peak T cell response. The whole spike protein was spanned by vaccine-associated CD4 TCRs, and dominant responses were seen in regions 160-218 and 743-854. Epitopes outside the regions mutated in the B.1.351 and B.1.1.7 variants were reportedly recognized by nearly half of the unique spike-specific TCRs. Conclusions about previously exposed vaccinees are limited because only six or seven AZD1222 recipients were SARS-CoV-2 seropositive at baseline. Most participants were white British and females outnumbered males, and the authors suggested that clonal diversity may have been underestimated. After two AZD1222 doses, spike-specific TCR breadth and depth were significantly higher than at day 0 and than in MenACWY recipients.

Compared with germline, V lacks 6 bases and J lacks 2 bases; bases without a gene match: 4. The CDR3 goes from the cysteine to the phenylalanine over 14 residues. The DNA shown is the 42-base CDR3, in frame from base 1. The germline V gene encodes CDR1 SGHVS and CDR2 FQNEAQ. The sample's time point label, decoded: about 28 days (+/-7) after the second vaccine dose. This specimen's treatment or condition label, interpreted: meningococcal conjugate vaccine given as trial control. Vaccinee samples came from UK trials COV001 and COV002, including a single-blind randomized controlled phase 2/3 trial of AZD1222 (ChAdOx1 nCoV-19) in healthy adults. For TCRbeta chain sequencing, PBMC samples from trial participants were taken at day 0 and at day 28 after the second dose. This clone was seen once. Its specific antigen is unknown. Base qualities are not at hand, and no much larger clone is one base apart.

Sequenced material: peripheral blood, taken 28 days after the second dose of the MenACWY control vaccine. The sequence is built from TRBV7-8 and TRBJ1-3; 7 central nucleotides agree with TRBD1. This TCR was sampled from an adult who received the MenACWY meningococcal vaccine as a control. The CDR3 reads CASRPGTAGNTIYF. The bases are TGTGCCAGCAGACCCGGGACAGCTGGAAACACCATATATTTT.